The T cell receptor (beta chain) under discussion was sequenced for a study of shared clonotypes between healthy human individuals. Terminally differentiated effector memory CD45RA+ cells were excluded from the naive CD8 cells, which were CD45RO-negative and positively selected for CCR7. The CDR3 consists of 11 residues. Per germline, CDR1 GTSNPN and CDR2 SVGIG (reference sequence). Here immunoSEQ multiplex PCR was the method, and the copy in TCRdb shows in-frame clones only, minus some. The repertoire holds around 1.9 million clones, with more than 85% as singletons. This clonotype was sampled from a man aged 18 to 30 in good health. Some clones in this sample may be carry-over from other donors' samples. The V gene is TRBV30, the J gene TRBJ1-1, with no clear D. Sequenced: naive CD8+ T cells from PBMCs. The CDR3 bases are TGTGGAACCAGGTTGAACACTGAAGCTTTCTTT. It encodes CGTRLNTEAFF. The full variable domain, rest sourced from reference TRBV30 and TRBJ1-1, is SQTIHQWPATLVQPVGSPLSLECTVEGTSNPNLYWYRQAAGRGLQLLFYSVGIGQISSEVPQNLSASRPQDRQFILSSKKLLLSDSGFYLCGTRLNTEAFFGQGTRLTVV.